The subject of this entry is one T cell receptor beta chain. Its antigen is unknown. The germline V gene encodes CDR1 SGHRS and CDR2 YFSETQ. Trimming took 5 bases from V and 3 from J; bases not matched to a gene: 9. This CDR3 has 15 residues. These data belong to a study of blood T cells in healthy people across ages. Findings and limits, study-wide: Unsorted PBMCs ruled out conclusive naive versus antigen-experienced comparison. With donor CMV status unknown, expanded clonotype changes were possibly confounded. Comparison with aged donors showed that long-lived donors had more naive CD4+ cells and higher diversity.

It was with a sample-barcoded 5' primer and a J-beta primer mix that a second PCR of about 6 to 12 cycles was run. A template-switch adaptor containing 12 random nucleotides labeled each cDNA molecule. Using its own MiXCR run on the 5' RACE reads, TCRdb lists one record per CDR3 protein. The sample has over 600,000 distinct CDR3 sequences, roughly 50% seen once. The sequence was collected from a man between 40 and 49 years old in good health. The sequencing sample was made of blood. V and J are TRBV5-1 and TRBJ2-3; the match to TRBD2 covers 7 bases. In nucleotides, the CDR3 is TGCGCCAGCAGAATTGCAGGCGGGGGTACAGATACGCAGTATTTT. Protein: CASRIAGGGTDTQYF.